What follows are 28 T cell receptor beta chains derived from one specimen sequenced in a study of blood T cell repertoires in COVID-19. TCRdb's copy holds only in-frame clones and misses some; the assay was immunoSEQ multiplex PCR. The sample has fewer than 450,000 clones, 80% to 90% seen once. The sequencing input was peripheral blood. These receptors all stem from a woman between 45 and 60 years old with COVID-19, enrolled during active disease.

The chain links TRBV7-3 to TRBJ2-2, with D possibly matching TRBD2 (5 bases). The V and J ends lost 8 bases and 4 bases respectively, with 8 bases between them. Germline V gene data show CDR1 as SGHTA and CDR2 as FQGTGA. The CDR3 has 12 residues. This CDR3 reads CASHRGTGELFF. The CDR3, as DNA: TGTGCCAGCCATCGGGGCACCGGGGAGCTGTTTTTT.

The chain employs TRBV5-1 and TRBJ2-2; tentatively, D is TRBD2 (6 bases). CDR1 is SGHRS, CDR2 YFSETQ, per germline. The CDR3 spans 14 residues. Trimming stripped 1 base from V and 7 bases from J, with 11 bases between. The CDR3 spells CASSLRLEIGELFF. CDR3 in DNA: TGCGCCAGCAGCTTGAGACTAGAGATCGGGGAGCTGTTTTTT.

The CDR3: CASSPDPDRASLGYF. The CDR3 DNA is TGTGCCAGCTCACCTGATCCGGACAGGGCTTCGTTAGGGTACTTC. The genes are TRBV18 and TRBJ2-7, with 8 bases identical to TRBD1. The CDR3 covers 15 residues. Germline trimming cut 3 bases from V and 12 bases from J; bases unmatched to any gene: 16. CDR1 is KGHSH and CDR2 is LQKENI in the germline V gene.

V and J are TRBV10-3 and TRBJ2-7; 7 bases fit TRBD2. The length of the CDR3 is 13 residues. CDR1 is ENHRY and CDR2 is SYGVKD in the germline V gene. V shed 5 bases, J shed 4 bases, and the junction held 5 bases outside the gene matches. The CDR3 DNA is TGTGCCATCAGTTCCCGGACTAGTTACGAGCAGTACTTC. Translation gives CAISSRTSYEQYF.

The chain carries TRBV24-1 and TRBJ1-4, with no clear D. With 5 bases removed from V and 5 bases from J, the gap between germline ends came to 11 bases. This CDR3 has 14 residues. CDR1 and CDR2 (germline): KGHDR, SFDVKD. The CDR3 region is CATSASRENEKLFF. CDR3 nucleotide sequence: TGTGCCACCAGTGCCTCGAGGGAGAATGAAAAACTGTTTTTT.

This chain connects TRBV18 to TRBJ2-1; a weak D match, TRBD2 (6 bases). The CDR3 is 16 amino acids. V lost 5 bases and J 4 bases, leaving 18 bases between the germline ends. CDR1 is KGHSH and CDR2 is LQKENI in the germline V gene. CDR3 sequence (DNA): TGTGCCAGCTCAGGGAACCGGGACTTGAAATACAATGAGCAGTTCTTC. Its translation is CASSGNRDLKYNEQFF.

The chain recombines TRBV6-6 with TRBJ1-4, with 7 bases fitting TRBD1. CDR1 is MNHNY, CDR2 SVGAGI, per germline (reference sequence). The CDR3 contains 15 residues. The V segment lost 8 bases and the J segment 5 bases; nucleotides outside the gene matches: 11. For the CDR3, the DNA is TGTGCCAGCTTCCACTACGGGACAGAAAATGAAAAACTGTTTTTT. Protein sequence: CASFHYGTENEKLFF.

The chain's CDR3 is CASSLRQLDTQYF. CDR3 DNA sequence: TGTGCCAGCAGCCTCCGACAGTTAGATACGCAGTATTTT. The V gene is TRBV7-2, the J gene TRBJ2-3; the D gene is possibly TRBD1 (5 bases). This CDR3 contains 13 residues. The V gene lost 5 bases and the J gene lost 5 bases, with 11 bases spanning the gap. Germline V gives CDR1 SGHTA, CDR2 FQGNSA.

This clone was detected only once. CDR3 DNA sequence: TGTGCCAGCAGCCCGGATCAGCCCCAGCATTTT. Translated, it gives CASSPDQPQHF. The chain recombines TRBV5-4 with TRBJ1-5, with D hard to call. The CDR3 runs 11 residues. Germline lookup yields CDR1 SGHNT and CDR2 YYREEE (reference sequence). V was cut by 4 bases and J by 5 bases, with 4 bases left in between. The complete variable domain, with remaining parts taken from reference TRBV5-4 and TRBJ1-5, reads ETGVTQSPTHLIKTRGQQVTLRCSSQSGHNTVSWYQQALGQGPQFIFQYYREEENGRGNFPPRFSGLQFPNYSSELNVNALELDDSALYLCASSPDQPQHFGDGTRLSIL.

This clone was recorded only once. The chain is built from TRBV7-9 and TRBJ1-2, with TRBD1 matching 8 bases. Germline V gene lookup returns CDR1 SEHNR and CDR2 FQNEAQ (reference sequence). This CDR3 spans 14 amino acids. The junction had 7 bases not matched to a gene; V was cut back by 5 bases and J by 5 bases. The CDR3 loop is CASSPSGQVYGYTF. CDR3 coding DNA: TGTGCCAGCAGCCCCTCGGGACAGGTGTATGGCTACACCTTC.

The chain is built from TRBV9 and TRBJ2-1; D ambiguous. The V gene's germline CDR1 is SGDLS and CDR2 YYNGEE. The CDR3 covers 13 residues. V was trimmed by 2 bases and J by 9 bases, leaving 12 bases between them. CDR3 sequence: CASSVRIESEQFF. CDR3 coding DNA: TGTGCCAGCAGCGTCCGAATAGAATCTGAGCAGTTCTTC. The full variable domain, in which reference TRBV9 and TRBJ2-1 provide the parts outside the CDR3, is DSGVTQTPKHLITATGQRVTLRCSPRSGDLSVYWYQQSLDQGLQFLIQYYNGEERAKGNILERFSAQQFPDLHSELNLSSLELGDSALYFCASSVRIESEQFFGPGTRLTVL.

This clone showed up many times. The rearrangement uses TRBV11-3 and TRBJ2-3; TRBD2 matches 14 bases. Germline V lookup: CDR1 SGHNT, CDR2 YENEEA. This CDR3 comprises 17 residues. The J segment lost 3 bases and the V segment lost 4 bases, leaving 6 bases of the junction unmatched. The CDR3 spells CASSSPGLAGGTDTQYF. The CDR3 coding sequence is TGTGCCAGCAGCTCCCCCGGACTAGCGGGAGGAACAGATACGCAGTATTTT.

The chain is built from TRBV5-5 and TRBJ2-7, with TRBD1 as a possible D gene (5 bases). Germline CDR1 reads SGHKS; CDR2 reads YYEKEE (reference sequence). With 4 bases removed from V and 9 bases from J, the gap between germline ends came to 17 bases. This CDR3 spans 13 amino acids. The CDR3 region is CASSIGQPLRQYF. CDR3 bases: TGTGCCAGCAGCATAGGACAACCCCTGCGGCAGTACTTC.

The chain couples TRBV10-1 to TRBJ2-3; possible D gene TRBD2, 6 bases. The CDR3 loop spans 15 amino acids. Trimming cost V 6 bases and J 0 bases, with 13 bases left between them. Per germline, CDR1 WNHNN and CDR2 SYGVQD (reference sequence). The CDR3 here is CASSRTTPSTDTQYF. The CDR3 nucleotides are TGCGCCAGCAGCCGGACTACCCCTAGCACAGATACGCAGTATTTT.

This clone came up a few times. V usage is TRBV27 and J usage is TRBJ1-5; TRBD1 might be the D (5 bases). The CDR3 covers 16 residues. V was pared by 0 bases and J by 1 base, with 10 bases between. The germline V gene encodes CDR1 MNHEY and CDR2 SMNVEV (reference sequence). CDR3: CASSLSTGGSNQPQHF. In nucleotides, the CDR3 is TGTGCCAGCAGTTTATCCACAGGAGGGAGCAATCAGCCCCAGCATTTT.

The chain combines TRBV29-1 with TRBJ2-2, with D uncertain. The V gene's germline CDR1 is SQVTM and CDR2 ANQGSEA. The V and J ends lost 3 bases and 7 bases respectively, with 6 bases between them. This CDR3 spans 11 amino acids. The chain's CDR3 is CSVEAIGELFF. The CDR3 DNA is TGCAGCGTTGAGGCAATCGGGGAGCTGTTTTTT.

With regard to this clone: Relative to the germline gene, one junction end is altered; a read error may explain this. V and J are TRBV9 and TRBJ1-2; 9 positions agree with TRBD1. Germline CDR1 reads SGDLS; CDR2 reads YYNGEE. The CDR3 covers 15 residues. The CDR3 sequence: CASSAEQGANYGYTF. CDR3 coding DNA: TGTGCCAGCAGCGCGGAACAGGGGGCTAATTATGGCTACACCTTC.

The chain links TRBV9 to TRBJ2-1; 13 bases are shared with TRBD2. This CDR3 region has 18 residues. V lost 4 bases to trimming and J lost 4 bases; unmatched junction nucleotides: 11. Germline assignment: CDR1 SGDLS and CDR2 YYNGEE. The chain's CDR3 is CASSPRVGLAGLYNEQFF. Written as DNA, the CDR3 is TGTGCCAGCAGCCCTAGGGTGGGACTAGCGGGGCTTTACAATGAGCAGTTCTTC.

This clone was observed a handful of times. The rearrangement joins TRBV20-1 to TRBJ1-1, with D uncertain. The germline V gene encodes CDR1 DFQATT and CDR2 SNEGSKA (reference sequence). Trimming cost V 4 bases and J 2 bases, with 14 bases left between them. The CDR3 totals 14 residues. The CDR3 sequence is CSAIDPKHNTEAFF. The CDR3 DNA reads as TGCAGTGCTATTGACCCAAAACATAACACTGAAGCTTTCTTT.

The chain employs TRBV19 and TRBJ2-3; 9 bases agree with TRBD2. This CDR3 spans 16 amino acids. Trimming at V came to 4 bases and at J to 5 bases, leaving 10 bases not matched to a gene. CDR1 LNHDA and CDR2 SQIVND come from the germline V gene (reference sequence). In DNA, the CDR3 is TGTGCCAGTAGTACCGCCCCGGGACTAGCAAAAGATACGCAGTATTTT. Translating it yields CASSTAPGLAKDTQYF.

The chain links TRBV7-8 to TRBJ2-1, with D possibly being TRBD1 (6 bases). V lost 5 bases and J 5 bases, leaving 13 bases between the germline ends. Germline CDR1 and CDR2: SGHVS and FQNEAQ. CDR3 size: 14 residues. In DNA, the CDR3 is TGTGCCAGCAGCCGAGGACAGACAAACAATGAGCAGTTCTTC. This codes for CASSRGQTNNEQFF.

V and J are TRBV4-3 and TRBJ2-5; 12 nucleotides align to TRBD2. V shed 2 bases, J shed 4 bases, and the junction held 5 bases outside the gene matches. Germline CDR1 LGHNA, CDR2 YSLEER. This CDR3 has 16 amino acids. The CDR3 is CASSQRLAGEAETQYF. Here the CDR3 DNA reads TGCGCCAGCAGCCAAAGACTAGCGGGAGAGGCAGAGACCCAGTACTTC.

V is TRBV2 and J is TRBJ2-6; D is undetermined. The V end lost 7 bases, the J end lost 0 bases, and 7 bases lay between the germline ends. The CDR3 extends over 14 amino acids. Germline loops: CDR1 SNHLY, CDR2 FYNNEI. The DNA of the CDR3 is TGTGCCAGCATGGCCCGCTCTGGGGCCAACGTCCTGACTTTC. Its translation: CASMARSGANVLTF. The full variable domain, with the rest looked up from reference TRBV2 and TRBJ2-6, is EPEVTQTPSHQVTQMGQEVILRCVPISNHLYFYWYRQILGQKVEFLVSFYNNEISEKSEIFDDQFSVERPDGSNFTLKIRSTKLEDSAMYFCASMARSGANVLTFGAGSRLTVL.

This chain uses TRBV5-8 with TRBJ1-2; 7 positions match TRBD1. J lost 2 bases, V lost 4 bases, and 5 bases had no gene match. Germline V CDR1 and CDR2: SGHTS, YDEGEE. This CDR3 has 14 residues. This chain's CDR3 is CASSGPGQNYGYTF. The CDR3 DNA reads TGTGCCAGCAGCGGGCCGGGACAGAACTATGGCTACACCTTC. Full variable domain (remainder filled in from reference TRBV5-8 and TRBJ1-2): EAGVTQSPTHLIKTRGQQATLRCSPISGHTSVYWYQQALGLGLQFLLWYDEGEERNRGNFPPRFSGRQFPNYSSELNVNALELEDSALYLCASSGPGQNYGYTFGSGTRLTVV.

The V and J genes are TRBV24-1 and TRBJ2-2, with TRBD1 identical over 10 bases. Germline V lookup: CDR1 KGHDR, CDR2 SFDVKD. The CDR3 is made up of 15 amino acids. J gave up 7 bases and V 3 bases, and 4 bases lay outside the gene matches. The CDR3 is CATSDPGQGIGELFF. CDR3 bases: TGTGCCACCAGTGATCCGGGACAGGGGATCGGGGAGCTGTTTTTT.

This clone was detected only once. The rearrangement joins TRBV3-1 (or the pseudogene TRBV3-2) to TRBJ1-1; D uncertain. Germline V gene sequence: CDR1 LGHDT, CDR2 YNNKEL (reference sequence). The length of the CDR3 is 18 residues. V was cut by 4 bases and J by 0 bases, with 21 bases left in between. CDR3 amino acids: CASSPRRGSTGMNTEAFF. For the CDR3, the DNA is TGTGCCAGCAGCCCCCGACGCGGGAGCACGGGTATGAACACTGAAGCTTTCTTT.

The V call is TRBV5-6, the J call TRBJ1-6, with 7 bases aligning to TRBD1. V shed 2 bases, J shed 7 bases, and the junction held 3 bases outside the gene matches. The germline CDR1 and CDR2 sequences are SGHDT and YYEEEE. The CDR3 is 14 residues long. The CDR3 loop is CASSFLDRNSPLHF. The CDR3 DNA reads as TGTGCCAGCAGCTTTCTGGACAGGAATTCACCCCTCCACTTT.

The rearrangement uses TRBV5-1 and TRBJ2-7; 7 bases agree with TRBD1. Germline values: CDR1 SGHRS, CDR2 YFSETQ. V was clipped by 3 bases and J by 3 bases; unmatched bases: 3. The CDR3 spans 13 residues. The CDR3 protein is CASSYWDSYEQYF. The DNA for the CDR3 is TGCGCCAGCAGCTATTGGGACAGCTACGAGCAGTACTTC.